These T cell receptor beta chains were read from a single sample in a study of blood T cells in healthy people across ages. TCRdb re-called the 5' RACE reads through MiXCR, storing one row per CDR3 protein. The sample lists about 1.5 million distinct CDR3 sequences; roughly two fifths were seen once. Sequenced input: blood. These receptors all come from a woman under 30 in good health. CDR3s include the opening cysteine and the closing phenylalanine or tryptophan. D genes are given only for firm matches. Clone sizes are given selectively: once, few, many, or a class where the clone is expanded.

TRBJ2-1 NA few TRBV12-3/TRBV12-4 CASSLRLGSDEQFF TGTGCCAGCAGTTTGAGACTAGGTTCCGATGAGCAGTTCTTC
TRBJ2-3 TRBD2 many TRBV6-5 CASRKEPAGVADTQYF TGTGCCAGCAGAAAGGAGCCAGCGGGAGTTGCCGATACGCAGTATTTT
TRBJ2-3 TRBD1 NA TRBV18 CASSPPLQGARDTQYF TGTGCCAGCTCACCTCCATTACAGGGGGCCCGAGATACGCAGTATTTT
TRBJ2-6 NA NA TRBV28 CASSLPGVFSGANVLTF TGTGCCAGCAGTCTACCGGGCGTGTTCTCTGGGGCCAACGTCCTGACTTTC
TRBJ2-1 TRBD2 few TRBV7-2 CASSLVSSGAFQSSYNEQFF TGTGCCAGCAGCTTGGTATCTAGCGGAGCTTTCCAGAGCTCCTACAATGAGCAGTTCTTC
TRBJ1-1 NA many TRBV20-1 CSARGGNTEAFF TGCAGTGCTAGAGGGGGGAACACTGAAGCTTTCTTT
TRBJ1-1 NA NA TRBV12-3/TRBV12-4 CASSLGIINTEAFF TGTGCCAGCAGTTTAGGGATCATAAACACTGAAGCTTTCTTT
TRBJ2-1 NA many TRBV6-2/TRBV6-3 CASSYSPPRGIYNEQFF TGTGCCAGCAGTTACTCCCCCCCCCGGGGGATCTACAATGAGCAGTTCTTC
TRBJ2-5 NA NA TRBV11-2 CASSLDPSIGTQYF TGTGCCAGCAGCTTAGATCCATCGATAGGGACCCAGTACTTC
TRBJ2-4 NA NA TRBV12-3/TRBV12-4 CASRKAQLAKNIQYF TGTGCCAGCAGGAAAGCACAGTTAGCCAAAAACATTCAGTACTTC
TRBJ2-7 NA NA TRBV20-1 CSARPGHESYEQYF TGCAGTGCTAGACCGGGACATGAAAGCTACGAGCAGTACTTC
TRBJ1-2 NA NA TRBV11-2 CASSFSANGAFNYGYTF TGTGCCAGCAGCTTTTCGGCTAACGGGGCGTTTAACTATGGCTACACCTTC
TRBJ2-5 NA few TRBV27 CASSFTTEETQYF TGTGCCAGCAGTTTTACGACAGAAGAGACCCAGTACTTC
TRBJ1-1 NA NA TRBV15 CATSRGRPGTEAFF TGTGCCACCAGCAGAGGACGGCCGGGAACTGAAGCTTTCTTT
TRBJ2-2 TRBD2 few TRBV20-1 CSARGLAANTGELFF TGCAGTGCTAGGGGACTAGCGGCGAACACCGGGGAGCTGTTTTTT
TRBJ1-5 NA NA TRBV18 CASSYARGNQPQHF TGTGCCAGCTCATACGCCCGGGGCAATCAGCCCCAGCATTTT
TRBJ2-7 NA NA TRBV12-3/TRBV12-4 CASRKPGLYNEQYF TGTGCCAGCAGAAAACCGGGACTTTACAATGAGCAGTACTTC
TRBJ2-7 TRBD1 NA TRBV20-1 CSVYRGRPYEQYF TGCAGTGTTTACAGGGGGCGCCCCTACGAGCAGTACTTC
TRBJ1-1 NA few TRBV20-1 CSAWTYMNTEAFF TGCAGTGCGTGGACATATATGAACACTGAAGCTTTCTTT
TRBJ1-2 NA few TRBV18 CASSSQGFKGYTF TGTGCCAGCTCATCACAGGGTTTTAAGGGCTACACCTTC
TRBJ1-1 TRBD1 NA TRBV15 CATSRDQGAWGEAFF TGTGCCACCAGCAGAGATCAGGGGGCGTGGGGTGAAGCTTTCTTT
TRBJ2-7 TRBD1 NA TRBV5-1 CASSLIGGQLSNEQYF TGCGCCAGCAGCTTGATTGGGGGACAGTTGTCCAATGAGCAGTACTTC
TRBJ2-1 NA NA TRBV2 CAREADIAHREQFF TGTGCCCGTGAGGCGGACATAGCACACAGGGAGCAGTTCTTC
TRBJ2-1 TRBD2 few TRBV20-1 CSKPGLEYNEQFF TGCAGTAAACCGGGACTAGAATACAATGAGCAGTTCTTC
TRBJ2-7 NA NA TRBV30 CAWSEGNLYEQYF TGTGCCTGGTCGGAGGGCAACCTCTACGAGCAGTACTTC
TRBJ2-3 TRBD1 NA TRBV9 CASSVTRTGGADTQYF TGTGCCAGCAGCGTAACAAGGACAGGGGGCGCGGATACGCAGTATTTT
TRBJ2-5 NA NA TRBV14 CASSHIRETQYF TGTGCCAGCAGCCATATACGGGAGACCCAGTACTTC
TRBJ2-5 TRBD2 few TRBV29-1 CSVEVPGLTTKMTQYF TGCAGCGTTGAAGTACCGGGACTAACAACCAAGATGACCCAGTACTTC
TRBJ1-2 TRBD1 NA TRBV7-9 CASSSTRQGEHGYTF TGTGCCAGCAGCTCTACCCGACAGGGAGAGCATGGCTACACCTTC
TRBJ2-1 TRBD2 NA TRBV19 CASSSGASGRAGEQFF TGTGCCAGTAGTTCGGGGGCTAGCGGGAGGGCCGGTGAGCAGTTCTTC
TRBJ2-3 TRBD2 NA TRBV7-2 CASTSKGRGGPTDTQYF TGTGCCAGCACCTCAAAGGGGCGGGGGGGCCCCACAGATACGCAGTATTTT
TRBJ2-1 NA NA TRBV6-1 CASSEVFWNNEQFF TGTGCCAGCAGTGAGGTATTCTGGAACAATGAGCAGTTCTTC
TRBJ1-5 NA NA TRBV20-1 CSARATGGGNQPQHF TGCAGTGCTAGAGCAACAGGCGGTGGCAATCAGCCCCAGCATTTT
TRBJ2-3 NA few TRBV27 CASSFSREGTDTQYF TGTGCCAGCAGTTTTAGCAGGGAAGGCACAGATACGCAGTATTTT
TRBJ2-1 NA NA TRBV28 CASTGSGWFF TGTGCCAGCACAGGCAGCGGGTGGTTCTTC
TRBJ2-2 NA NA TRBV6-6 CASSYRKPGELFF TGTGCCAGCAGTTACAGGAAACCCGGGGAGCTGTTTTTT
TRBJ1-5 NA NA TRBV4-1 CASSQQDYSNQPQHF TGCGCCAGCAGCCAACAGGATTATAGCAATCAGCCCCAGCATTTT
TRBJ2-7 TRBD2 NA TRBV20-1 CSASSGGNYERYF TGCAGTGCTTCTAGCGGGGGCAATTACGAGCGGTACTTC
TRBJ2-1 NA NA TRBV12-3/TRBV12-4 CASSLFEADEQFF TGTGCCAGCAGTTTATTTGAAGCAGATGAGCAGTTCTTC
TRBJ2-3 NA NA TRBV6-4 CASSDYVSSTDTQYF TGTGCCAGCAGTGACTACGTGTCTAGCACAGATACGCAGTATTTT
TRBJ2-5 NA few TRBV6-2/TRBV6-3 CASGQRETQYF TGTGCCAGCGGACAGCGGGAGACCCAGTACTTC
TRBJ2-4 NA NA TRBV6-5 CASKIVSKNIQYF TGTGCCAGCAAAATTGTATCCAAAAACATTCAGTACTTC
TRBJ1-1 NA NA TRBV7-6 CASSSQSYSVAFF TGTGCCAGCAGCAGCCAATCTTACTCAGTCGCTTTCTTT
TRBJ2-3 NA NA TRBV28 CASSASGTADTQYF TGTGCCAGCAGTGCATCCGGGACGGCAGATACGCAGTATTTT
TRBJ2-1 NA few TRBV11-1 CASSLYFRGSGSEQFF TGTGCCAGCAGCTTATATTTTCGAGGGAGTGGCAGTGAGCAGTTCTTC
TRBJ2-1 TRBD2 NA TRBV29-1 CSVEDGTSGASYNEQFF TGCAGCGTTGAGGATGGTACAAGCGGGGCCTCCTACAATGAGCAGTTCTTC
TRBJ2-7 NA few TRBV9 CASSRDGAHEQYF TGTGCCAGCAGTCGGGACGGCGCGCACGAGCAGTACTTC